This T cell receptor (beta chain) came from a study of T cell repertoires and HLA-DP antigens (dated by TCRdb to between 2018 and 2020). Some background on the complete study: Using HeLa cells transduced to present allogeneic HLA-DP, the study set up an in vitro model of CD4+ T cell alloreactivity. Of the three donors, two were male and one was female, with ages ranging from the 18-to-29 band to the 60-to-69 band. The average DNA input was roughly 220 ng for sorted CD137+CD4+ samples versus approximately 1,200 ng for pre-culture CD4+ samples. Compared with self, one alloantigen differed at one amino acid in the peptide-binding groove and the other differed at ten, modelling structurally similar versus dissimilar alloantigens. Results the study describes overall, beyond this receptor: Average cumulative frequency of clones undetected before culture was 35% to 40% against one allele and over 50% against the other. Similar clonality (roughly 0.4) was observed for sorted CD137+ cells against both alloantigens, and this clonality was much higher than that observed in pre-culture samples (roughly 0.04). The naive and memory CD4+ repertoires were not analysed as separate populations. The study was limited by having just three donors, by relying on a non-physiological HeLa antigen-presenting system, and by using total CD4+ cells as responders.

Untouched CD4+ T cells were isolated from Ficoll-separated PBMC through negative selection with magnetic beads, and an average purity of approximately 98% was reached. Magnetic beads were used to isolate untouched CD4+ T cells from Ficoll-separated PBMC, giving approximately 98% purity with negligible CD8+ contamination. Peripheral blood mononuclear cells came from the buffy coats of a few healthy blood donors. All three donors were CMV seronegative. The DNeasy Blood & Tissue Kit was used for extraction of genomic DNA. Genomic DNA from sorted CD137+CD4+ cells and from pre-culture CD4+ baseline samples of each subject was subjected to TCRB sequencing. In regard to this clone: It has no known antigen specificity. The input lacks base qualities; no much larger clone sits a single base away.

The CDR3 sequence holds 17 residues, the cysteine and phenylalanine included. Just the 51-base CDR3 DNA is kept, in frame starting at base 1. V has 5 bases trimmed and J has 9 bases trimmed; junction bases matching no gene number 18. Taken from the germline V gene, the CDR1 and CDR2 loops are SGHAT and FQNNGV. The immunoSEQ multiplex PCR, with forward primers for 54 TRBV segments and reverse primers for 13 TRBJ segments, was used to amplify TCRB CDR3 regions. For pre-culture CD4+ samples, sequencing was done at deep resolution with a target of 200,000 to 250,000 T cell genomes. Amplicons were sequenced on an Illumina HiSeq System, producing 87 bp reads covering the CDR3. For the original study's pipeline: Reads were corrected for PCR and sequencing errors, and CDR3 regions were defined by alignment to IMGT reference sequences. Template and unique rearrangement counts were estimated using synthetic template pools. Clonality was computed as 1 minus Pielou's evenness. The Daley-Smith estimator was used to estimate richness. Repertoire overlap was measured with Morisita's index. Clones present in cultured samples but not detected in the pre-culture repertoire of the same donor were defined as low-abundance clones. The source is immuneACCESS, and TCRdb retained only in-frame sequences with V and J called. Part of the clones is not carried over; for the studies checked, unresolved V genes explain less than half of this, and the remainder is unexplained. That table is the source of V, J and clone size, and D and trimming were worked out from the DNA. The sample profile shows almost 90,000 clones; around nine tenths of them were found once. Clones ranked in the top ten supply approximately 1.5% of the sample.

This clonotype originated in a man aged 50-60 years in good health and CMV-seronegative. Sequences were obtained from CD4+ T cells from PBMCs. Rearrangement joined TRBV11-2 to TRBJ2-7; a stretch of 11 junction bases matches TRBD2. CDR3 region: CASSPRGNSGGADSQYF. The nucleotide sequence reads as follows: TGTGCCAGCAGCCCCCGGGGTAATAGCGGGGGGGCCGACTCGCAGTACTTC.